The rows below give T cell receptor beta chains drawn from one sample of a study of T cells in Graves' hyperthyroidism and ophthalmopathy. TCRdb independently ran MiXCR on the multiplex PCR reads; one entry per CDR3 protein. The sample carries roughly 98,000 distinct CDR3 sequences, about 37% recorded once. The source material was peripheral blood or thyroid tissue (not recorded which). These receptors were taken from a woman aged 25 to 39 with Graves' hyperthyroidism. The CDR3 runs from the conserved cysteine through the conserved F or W. The order of the fields is J gene, D gene, clone size, V gene, CDR3 DNA, CDR3 protein. D genes are given only for firm matches. The size of a clone is reported for some rows only, either as once, few or many, or as a class for expanded clones.

>TRBJ2-2|.|few|TRBV10-3
TGTGCCACCCGGGGGAACACCGGGGAGCTGTTTTTT
CATRGNTGELFF
>TRBJ1-4|TRBD1|.|TRBV6-1
TGTGCCAGCACTTCGGGACAGGGCTTTGAAAAACTGTTTTTT
CASTSGQGFEKLFF
>TRBJ1-4|.|few|TRBV2
TGTGCCAGCAGTTTAGGGTCGGACAGAAAGGGTGAAAAACTGTTTTTT
CASSLGSDRKGEKLFF
>TRBJ1-2|.|many|TRBV12-3/TRBV12-4
TGTGCCAGCAGTCCGACAATTCTCTATGGCTACACCTTC
CASSPTILYGYTF
>TRBJ2-3|TRBD2|many|TRBV5-1
TGCGCCAGCAGCTTTAGCGGGATGCTCACAGATACGCAGTATTTT
CASSFSGMLTDTQYF
>TRBJ2-3|TRBD2|.|TRBV12-3/TRBV12-4
TGTGCCAGCACGGGCGGGGGGAAGCTTGATACGCAGTATTTT
CASTGGGKLDTQYF
>TRBJ1-5|.|many|TRBV12-3/TRBV12-4
TGTGCCAGCAGTTTAGCCCTTCACATAGAGAATCAGCCCCAGCATTTT
CASSLALHIENQPQHF
>TRBJ1-4|TRBD1|.|TRBV7-9
TGTGCCAGCAGCTTTGGACAGGGAGGTGAACTGTTTTTT
CASSFGQGGELFF
>TRBJ2-7|TRBD2|.|TRBV20-1
TGCAGTGCTAGGGCTAGCGGGATATACGAGCAGTACTTC
CSARASGIYEQYF
>TRBJ2-5|TRBD1|medium-sized|TRBV5-1
TGCGCCAGCGCACAGGGGACGGCAGAAGAGACCCAGTACTTC
CASAQGTAEETQYF
>TRBJ2-5|.|many|TRBV5-1
TGCGCCAGCAGTTCACAGGGTCGACAAGAGACCCAGTACTTC
CASSSQGRQETQYF
>TRBJ2-5|.|.|TRBV12-3/TRBV12-4
TGTGCCAGCAGTTTAGAAACAGAGCATCAGCCCCAGTACTTC
CASSLETEHQPQYF
>TRBJ1-2|.|.|TRBV20-1
TGCAGTGCTAGCGACGGGGACTATGGCTACACCTTC
CSASDGDYGYTF
>TRBJ1-1|.|many|TRBV5-1
TGCGCCAGCAGCAAACAGGGTGCGGACACTGAAGCTTTCTTT
CASSKQGADTEAFF
>TRBJ2-7|TRBD2|many|TRBV6-5
TGTGCCAGCAGTTACTGGCGGGAGCCTTTCGAGCAGTACTTC
CASSYWREPFEQYF
>TRBJ2-5|TRBD2|.|TRBV5-8
TGTGCCAGCAGCTTAGAGACTAGCGGGAGTTTAGGCGGCCGGGAGACCCAGTACTTC
CASSLETSGSLGGRETQYF
>TRBJ2-7|TRBD1|.|TRBV14
TGTGCCAGCAGCCGAGGACAGGGTGGGTCCTACGAGCAGTACTTC
CASSRGQGGSYEQYF
>TRBJ1-6|.|many|TRBV9
TGTGCCAGCAGCGTAGCTCAGAATAATTCACCCCTCCACTTT
CASSVAQNNSPLHF
>TRBJ1-5|.|many|TRBV19
TGTGCCAGTAGTATATATTTCAATCAGCCCCAGCATTTT
CASSIYFNQPQHF
>TRBJ2-5|.|.|TRBV20-1
TGCAGTGCCAGCAGTTTATGGGGGCGGTGGGACCCACCCGAGACCCAGTACTTC
CSASSLWGRWDPPETQYF
>TRBJ1-5|.|many|TRBV6-1
TGTGCCAGCAGTCTAGTGGGGGGGACGAATCAGCCCCAGCATTTT
CASSLVGGTNQPQHF
>TRBJ1-1|TRBD1|many|TRBV5-1
TGCGCCAGCAGCTCGGGACAGGGGGCTGGCACTGAAGCTTTCTTT
CASSSGQGAGTEAFF
>TRBJ1-5|TRBD1|many|TRBV6-5
TGTGCCAGCAGTTCATCCGAGACAGGGGATCAGCCCCAGCATTTT
CASSSSETGDQPQHF
>TRBJ1-2|.|many|TRBV7-9
TGTGCCAGCAGCTTGGGAGACTATGGCTACACCTTC
CASSLGDYGYTF
>TRBJ2-2|TRBD2|.|TRBV28
TGTGCCAACACCCAAGCTAGCGGAAGCTTCACCGGGGAGCTGTTTTTT
CANTQASGSFTGELFF
>TRBJ2-6|TRBD1|.|TRBV7-8
TGTGCCAGCAGCTTAGTGGACAGGGCTGGGGCCAACGTCCTGACTTTC
CASSLVDRAGANVLTF
>TRBJ1-5|.|many|TRBV6-5
TGTGCCAGCAGTTACTACAGCAATCAGCCCCAGCATTTT
CASSYYSNQPQHF
>TRBJ2-7|TRBD1|many|TRBV9
TGTGCCAGTAGCTCGGGGGGACAGGGGGTCGAGCAGTACTTC
CASSSGGQGVEQYF
>TRBJ2-3|TRBD1|.|TRBV30
TGTGCCTGGAGTGACAGGGGGGTTACGCAGTATTTT
CAWSDRGVTQYF
>TRBJ2-2|.|.|TRBV7-3
TGTGCCAGCAAGAGTCCGAACACCGGGGAGCTGTTTTTT
CASKSPNTGELFF
>TRBJ2-5|.|.|TRBV12-3/TRBV12-4
TGCGCCAGCAGCCCGATTGATGCGCGCGAGACCCAGTACTTC
CASSPIDARETQYF
>TRBJ2-7|.|.|TRBV5-1
TGCGCCAGCAGCAAACTGGGGGGAGAATACGAGCAGTACTTC
CASSKLGGEYEQYF
>TRBJ2-3|.|many|TRBV5-6
TGTGCCAGCAGCCCCCAACGCACAGATACGCAGTATTTT
CASSPQRTDTQYF
>TRBJ2-3|.|.|TRBV6-1
TGTGCCAGCAGTAGCCCTAAAGGGGGCACAGATACGCAGTATTTT
CASSSPKGGTDTQYF
>TRBJ2-7|TRBD2|many|TRBV5-1
TGCGCCAGCAGCTTGTCGGCGGGAGGAGCCCAAGGGCAGTACTTC
CASSLSAGGAQGQYF
>TRBJ1-1|.|.|TRBV7-2
TGTGCCAGCAGCTTACCGCAGGGGCGGGAAGCTTTCTTT
CASSLPQGREAFF
>TRBJ1-1|.|medium-sized|TRBV7-8
TGTGCCAGCAGCTTAGCGTATATGGCTTTCTTT
CASSLAYMAFF
>TRBJ2-1|.|.|TRBV20-1
TGCAGTGCTAGAGTTCCAGGGGGGAACAATGAGCAGTTCTTC
CSARVPGGNNEQFF